This entry lists 15 T cell receptor beta chains sequenced from one sample in a study of Graves' ophthalmopathy and Graves' hyperthyroidism. For repertoire sequencing, the TCR beta CDR3 regions were amplified from RNA transcripts. The workflow started with a first-round RT-PCR run with HTBI primers and then moved on to a second-round multiplex PCR. MiXCR, applied by TCRdb to the multiplex PCR reads, yields one record per CDR3 protein. The sample holds about 1.2 million distinct CDR3 sequences; roughly two fifths are singletons and the top ten take approximately 12%. The sequencing sample was made of peripheral blood or thyroid tissue (not recorded which). These receptors all come from an adult man with Graves' hyperthyroidism.

The sample holds one count of this clonotype. The rearrangement links TRBV15 to TRBJ2-7, with D uncertain. In germline, CDR1 is LNHNV, CDR2 YYDKDF (reference sequence). This CDR3 spans 9 amino acids. The CDR3, as DNA: TGTGCCACCAGCAGGGCCCCCGGGGTC. It translates to CATSRAPGV.

This clonotype was counted a few times. The chain links TRBV5-6 to TRBJ1-4, with 8 bases aligning to TRBD1. The V segment lost 4 bases and the J segment 1 base; nucleotides outside the gene matches: 12. Per germline, CDR1 SGHDT and CDR2 YYEEEE. The CDR3 consists of 18 residues. CDR3 nucleotides: TGTGCCAGCAGCCCTAGGACAGGGACCATTATAACTAATGAAAAACTGTTTTTT. Amino acids: CASSPRTGTIITNEKLFF.

This clonotype was detected ten times or more. The V and J genes are TRBV7-2 and TRBJ1-5, with 9 bases lining up with TRBD1. V was clipped by 1 base and J by 7 bases; unmatched bases: 5. Looked up from germline, CDR1 is SGHTA and CDR2 is FQGNSA. The CDR3 consists of 15 residues. CDR3: CASSLVGQGWQPQHF. DNA of the CDR3: TGTGCCAGCAGCTTAGTGGGACAGGGATGGCAGCCCCAGCATTTT. Filled out from reference TRBV7-2 and TRBJ1-5, the complete variable domain reads GAGVSQSPSNKVTEKGKDVELRCDPISGHTALYWYRQSLGQGLEFLIYFQGNSAPDKSGLPSDRFSAERTGGSVSTLTIQRTQQEDSAVYLCASSLVGQGWQPQHFGDGTRLSIL.

This clonotype was recorded many times. The chain couples TRBV2 to TRBJ2-7, with 7 bases matching TRBD2. Germline CDR1 SNHLY, CDR2 FYNNEI. The CDR3 length is 13 residues. DNA for the CDR3: TGTGCTCGGAGGCGGGAGTACTCCTACGAGCAGTACTTC. Protein: CARRREYSYEQYF.

This clonotype was picked up a small number of times. The V and J genes are TRBV18 and TRBJ1-6, with no clear D. V lost 2 bases to trimming and J lost 6 bases, with 5 bases between them. Germline lookup yields CDR1 KGHSH and CDR2 LQKENI. CDR3 length: 13 amino acids. The CDR3 sequence is CASSPGRNSPLHF. CDR3 coding DNA: TGTGCCAGCTCACCAGGCCGTAATTCACCCCTCCACTTT.

On this clonotype itself: Germline is not matched at one junction end, which may reflect a read error. The chain joins TRBV12-3 or TRBV12-4 to TRBJ2-7; 10 nucleotides match TRBD1. The CDR3 covers 16 residues. The CDR3 sequence is CASSHEGQGYSYEQYF. CDR3 nucleotides: TGCGCCAGCAGCCACGAGGGACAGGGGTACTCCTACGAGCAGTACTTC.

The chain uses TRBV7-4 and TRBJ1-2; TRBD1 agrees at 8 bases. J lost 2 bases, V lost 5 bases, and 10 bases had no gene match. Germline-derived CDR1 and CDR2 are SGHVT and SQSDAQ. The length of the CDR3 is 16 residues. The CDR3 DNA reads TGTGCCAGCAGCCACATAAGGGGACAGGCGAACTATGGCTACACCTTC. Its translation: CASSHIRGQANYGYTF.

J is TRBJ1-4 and V is TRBV12-3 or TRBV12-4; 7 positions agree with TRBD1. The CDR3 runs to 16 residues. J was trimmed by 5 bases and V by 5 bases; bases with no gene match: 11. CDR3 region: CASSPQPGTENEKLFF. CDR3 nucleotides: TGTGCCAGCAGTCCCCAACCCGGGACAGAAAATGAAAAACTGTTTTTT.

A word on this clonotype: This clone may be a read error of a much larger clone one base away. V usage is TRBV10-3 and J usage is TRBJ1-1; D may be TRBD1 (6 bases). The V and J ends lost 10 bases and 6 bases respectively, with 15 bases between them. In germline, CDR1 is ENHRY, CDR2 SYGVKD. The CDR3 runs to 12 residues. This chain's CDR3 is CANSAEGAEAFF. Here the CDR3 DNA reads TGTGCCAACTCGGCAGAGGGGGCTGAAGCTTTCTTT.

Details on this clonotype: A read error may explain this, as a much larger clone is one base away. This chain connects TRBV10-3 to TRBJ1-6; 7 positions match TRBD1. V shed 10 bases and J 8 bases; nucleotides not matched to a gene: 11. The CDR3 length is 14 residues. Germline CDR1 and CDR2: ENHRY and SYGVKD. CDR3 sequence: CARSTTGTDSPLHF. CDR3 sequence (DNA): TGTGCCAGAAGTACGACAGGGACGGATTCACCCCTCCACTTT.

In its sample, this clonotype was seen many times. The V and J genes are TRBV11-2 and TRBJ2-7; TRBD1 agrees at 7 bases. The CDR3 extends over 15 amino acids. Germline V gives CDR1 SGHAT, CDR2 FQNNGV. The V segment lost 5 bases and the J segment 3 bases; nucleotides outside the gene matches: 10. The CDR3 sequence is CASSRTRGTVYEQYF. CDR3 coding DNA: TGTGCCAGCAGCCGCACGAGGGGGACAGTCTACGAGCAGTACTTC.

With respect to this clonotype: A read error may explain this, as a much larger clone is one base away. The CDR3: CASSFGGRDYEHYF. The DNA of the CDR3 is TGTGCCAGCAGTTTCGGGGGGAGGGACTACGAGCACTACTTC. The genes are TRBV12-3 or TRBV12-4 and TRBJ2-7; 7 nucleotides match TRBD2. This CDR3 has 14 amino acids.

This clonotype came up many times. V gene TRBV7-8 combines with J gene TRBJ2-7; D is unresolved. The CDR3 has 13 residues. V lost 3 bases and J lost 6, with 12 bases in between. Per germline, CDR1 SGHVS and CDR2 FQNEAQ. CDR3 amino acids: CASSFPRDGEQYF. The CDR3 nucleotides are TGTGCCAGCAGCTTCCCTAGGGATGGCGAGCAGTACTTC.

This clonotype has just a few counts. The rearrangement joins TRBV10-3 to TRBJ1-5; unclear D gene. CDR1 and CDR2 from the germline V gene are ENHRY and SYGVKD. This CDR3 has 16 amino acids. Between the trimmed V and J ends, which lost 10 bases and 2 bases, there was a span of 21 bases. CDR3 in amino acids: CASSPRAPLGNQPQHF. CDR3 DNA: TGTGCCAGCAGCCCCCGGGCACCTCTTGGCAATCAGCCCCAGCATTTT.

V and J are TRBV24-1 and TRBJ1-6, with 10 bases that match TRBD1. The CDR3 is made up of 15 amino acids. Germline V gene sequence: CDR1 KGHDR, CDR2 SFDVKD. V shed 6 bases and J 8 bases; nucleotides not matched to a gene: 6. CDR3 coding DNA: TGTGCCACCAGTCCCGGGACAGGGGCAGATTCACCCCTCCACTTT. Amino acids: CATSPGTGADSPLHF.